Listed below are T cell receptor beta chains from one sample, sequenced in a study of long-term antiretroviral therapy in people with HIV. Sequenced by immunoSEQ multiplex PCR; TCRdb stores in-frame clones only, minus some. Here the sample spans 15,000 to 20,000 clones, just over 75% being singletons. Sequencing used unsorted PBMCs, obtained 0.5 years before starting antiretroviral therapy. The receptor source for this set is a woman aged 45 to 65 with HIV. CDR3s include the opening cysteine and the closing phenylalanine or tryptophan.

v_gene	j_gene	CDR3aa
TRBV18	TRBJ2-3	CASSPDRLAGRVTDTQYF
TRBV12-5	TRBJ2-2	CASGEVNTGELFF
TRBV9	TRBJ2-5	CASMSGTGSKTQYF
TRBV6-4	TRBJ2-1	CASSDLPSGSYNEQFF
TRBV10-1	TRBJ1-3	CASPMRPSPVSGNTIYF
TRBV19	TRBJ2-7	CASSRDERPTYEQYF
TRBV10-1	TRBJ2-7	CASSPGTGGSEQYF
TRBV7-9	TRBJ1-6	CASRPDRGNNSPLHF
TRBV6-5	TRBJ1-5	CASTGRGDNQPQHF
TRBV5-5	TRBJ1-5	CASSWGEISNQPQHF
TRBV5-1	TRBJ2-1	CASSLAAGGPYEQFF
TRBV4-1	TRBJ2-7	CASSQDTGTSLYEQYF
TRBV30	TRBJ1-5	CAWSAGQGFGQPQHF
TRBV27	TRBJ2-7	CASRRIHRVGEQYF
TRBV5-1	TRBJ2-2	CASSLEAPGQGLAGELFF
TRBV27	TRBJ2-5	CASSLSAGETQYF
TRBV4-1	TRBJ2-3	CASSQDGSSGGPPDTQYF
TRBV11-2	TRBJ1-2	CASSLGGNPLSYGYTF
TRBV19	TRBJ1-1	CASYRQGVEAFF
TRBV5-1	TRBJ2-3	CASSLRAQDTQYF
TRBV9	TRBJ1-4	CASSQGQGKEKLFF
TRBV30	TRBJ2-5	CAWSLQGQGRETQYF
TRBV10-1	TRBJ2-7	CASSENRGPGYEQYF
TRBV29-1	TRBJ1-2	CSALIGTGGEDGYTF
TRBV2	TRBJ1-6	CASRQGANSPLHF
TRBV6-1	TRBJ1-2	CASSPRTGSSNGYTF
TRBV7-9	TRBJ2-1	CASSLDPGQGIDEQFF
TRBV12-5	TRBJ2-5	CASALGGLLQETQYF
TRBV5-1	TRBJ2-7	CASSGDGWEQYF
TRBV4-2	TRBJ1-4	CASSQGADPTNEKLFF
TRBV5-1	TRBJ1-1	CASSPVGLNTEAFF
TRBV4-2	TRBJ2-5	CASSQDRESGGAGETQYF
TRBV7-9	TRBJ1-1	CASSSPGPAFF
TRBV7-2	TRBJ1-6	CASSFGGSYNSPLHF
TRBV7-9	TRBJ1-6	CASSVRGQGTNSPLHF
TRBV7-3	TRBJ2-2	CASSPYPPGLAGGRDGELFF
TRBV5-1	TRBJ1-1	CASSWLGENTEAFF
TRBV5-6	TRBJ2-4	CASSRRAEGLAKNIQYF
TRBV7-9	TRBJ2-6	CASSLVGTLAGANVLTF
TRBV6-5	TRBJ1-1	CASSFQTGLNTEAFF
TRBV29-1	TRBJ2-5	CSGGGETQYF
TRBV30	TRBJ1-1	CARDLNTEAFF
TRBV25-1	TRBJ1-5	CASSEKKGRISNQPQHF
TRBV5-1	TRBJ2-7	CASSLTGGTYEQYF
TRBV6-4	TRBJ1-6	CASSDSPGPGGSPLHF
TRBV6-5	TRBJ1-5	CASSYPDRLRQPQHF
TRBV6-5	TRBJ1-2	CASIPGGGGGYTF
TRBV18	TRBJ1-4	CASSPSLPGQNNEKLFF
TRBV9	TRBJ2-5	CASSVEGGVETQYF
TRBV7-6	TRBJ2-5	CASGEGRVTQYF
TRBV28	TRBJ2-5	CASSFTSGGEETQYF
TRBV9	TRBJ2-5	CASSPGVGETQYF
TRBV6-6	TRBJ2-7	CASSYRGQTYEQYF
TRBV7-3	TRBJ2-1	CASSLQGYNEQFF
TRBV7-3	TRBJ1-1	CASSLDRSTEAFF
TRBV5-4	TRBJ1-1	CASSLGTGGKWNTEAFF
TRBV2	TRBJ1-5	CASSEGQGVFQPQHF
TRBV7-6	TRBJ1-6	CASSLQGNSPLHF
TRBV7-2	TRBJ1-2	CASSPGQDYGYTF
TRBV25-1	TRBJ1-1	CASSDYRGDTEAFF